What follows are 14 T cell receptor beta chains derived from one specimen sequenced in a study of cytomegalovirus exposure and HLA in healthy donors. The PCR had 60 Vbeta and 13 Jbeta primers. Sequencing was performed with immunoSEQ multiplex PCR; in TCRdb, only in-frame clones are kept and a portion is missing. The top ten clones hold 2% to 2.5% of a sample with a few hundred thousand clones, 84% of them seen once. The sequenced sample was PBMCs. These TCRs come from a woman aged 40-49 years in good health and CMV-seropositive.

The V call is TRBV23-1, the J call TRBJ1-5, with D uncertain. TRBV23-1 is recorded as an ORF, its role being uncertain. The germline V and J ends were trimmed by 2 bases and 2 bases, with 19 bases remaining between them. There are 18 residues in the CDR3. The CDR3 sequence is CASSQTVGGLGGNQPQHF. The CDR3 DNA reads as TGCGCCAGCAGTCAAACCGTTGGAGGGCTTGGAGGCAATCAGCCCCAGCATTTT.

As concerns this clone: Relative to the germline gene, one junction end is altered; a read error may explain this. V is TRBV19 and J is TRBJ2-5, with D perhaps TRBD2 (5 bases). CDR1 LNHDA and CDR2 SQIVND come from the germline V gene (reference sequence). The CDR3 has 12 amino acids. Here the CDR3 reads CASRSGQKTQYF. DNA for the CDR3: TGTGCCAGTAGGAGCGGCCAAAAGACCCAGTACTTC.

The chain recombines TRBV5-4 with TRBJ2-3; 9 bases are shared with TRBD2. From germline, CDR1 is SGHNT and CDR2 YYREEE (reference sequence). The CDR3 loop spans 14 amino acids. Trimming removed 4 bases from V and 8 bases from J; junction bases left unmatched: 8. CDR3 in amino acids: CASSPETSGGTQYF. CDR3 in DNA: TGTGCCAGCAGCCCAGAGACTAGCGGTGGTACGCAGTATTTT.

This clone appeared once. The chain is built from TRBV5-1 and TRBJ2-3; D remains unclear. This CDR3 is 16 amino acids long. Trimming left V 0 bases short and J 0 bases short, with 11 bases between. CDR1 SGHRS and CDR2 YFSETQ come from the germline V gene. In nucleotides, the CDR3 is TGCGCCAGCAGCTTGGAGGCGGTGGGTAGCACAGATACGCAGTATTTT. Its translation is CASSLEAVGSTDTQYF.

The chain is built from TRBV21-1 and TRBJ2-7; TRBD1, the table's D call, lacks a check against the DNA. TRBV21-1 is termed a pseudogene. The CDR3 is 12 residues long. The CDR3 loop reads CASRAGPYEQYF. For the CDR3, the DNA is TGTGCCAGCAGGGCAGGGCCTTACGAGCAGTACTTC.

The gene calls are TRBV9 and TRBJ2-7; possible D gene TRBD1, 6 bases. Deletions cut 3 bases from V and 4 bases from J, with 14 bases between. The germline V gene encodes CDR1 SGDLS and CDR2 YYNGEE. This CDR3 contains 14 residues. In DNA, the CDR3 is TGTGCCAGCAGCGCAGGGGTGGGGGATTACGAGCAGTACTTC. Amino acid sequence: CASSAGVGDYEQYF.

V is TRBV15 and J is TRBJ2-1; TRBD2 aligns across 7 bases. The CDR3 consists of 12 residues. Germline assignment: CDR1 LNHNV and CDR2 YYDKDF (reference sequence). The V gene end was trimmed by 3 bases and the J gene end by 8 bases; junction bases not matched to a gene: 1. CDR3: CATSRGGDEQFF. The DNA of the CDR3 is TGTGCCACCAGCAGGGGGGGGGATGAGCAGTTCTTC. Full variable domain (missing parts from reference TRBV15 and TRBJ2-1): DAMVIQNPRYQVTQFGKPVTLSCSQTLNHNVMYWYQQKSSQAPKLLFHYYDKDFNNEADTPDNFQSRRPNTSFCFLDIRSPGLGDTAMYLCATSRGGDEQFFGPGTRLTVL.

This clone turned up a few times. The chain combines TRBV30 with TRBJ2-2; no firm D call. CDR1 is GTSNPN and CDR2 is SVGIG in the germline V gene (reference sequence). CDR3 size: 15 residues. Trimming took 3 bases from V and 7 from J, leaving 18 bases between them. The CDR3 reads CAWRDAALMHGELFF. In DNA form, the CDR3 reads TGTGCCTGGAGAGATGCGGCCCTCATGCACGGGGAGCTGTTTTTT.

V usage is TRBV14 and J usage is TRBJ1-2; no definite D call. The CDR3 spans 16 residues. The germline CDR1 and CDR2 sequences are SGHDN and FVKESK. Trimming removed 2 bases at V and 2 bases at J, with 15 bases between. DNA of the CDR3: TGTGCCAGCAGCCAATTTTTGGGCGGACTAAACTATGGCTACACCTTC. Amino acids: CASSQFLGGLNYGYTF.

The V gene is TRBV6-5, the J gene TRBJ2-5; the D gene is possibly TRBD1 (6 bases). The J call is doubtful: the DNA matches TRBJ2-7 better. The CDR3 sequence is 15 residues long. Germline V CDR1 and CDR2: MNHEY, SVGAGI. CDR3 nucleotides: TGTGCCAGCAGTTACCGGACAGATAGCTCCTACGAGCAGTACTTC. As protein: CASSYRTDSSYEQYF.

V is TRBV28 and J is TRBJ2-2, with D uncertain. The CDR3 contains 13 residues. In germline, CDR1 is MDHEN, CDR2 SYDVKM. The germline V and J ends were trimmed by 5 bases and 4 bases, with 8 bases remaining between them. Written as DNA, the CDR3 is TGTGCCAGCAGTCCCCCGGGCACCGGGGAGCTGTTTTTT. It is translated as CASSPPGTGELFF.

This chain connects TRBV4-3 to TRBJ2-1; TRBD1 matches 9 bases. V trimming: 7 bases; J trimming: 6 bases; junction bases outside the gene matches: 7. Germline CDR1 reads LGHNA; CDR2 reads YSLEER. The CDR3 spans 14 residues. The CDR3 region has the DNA TGCGCCAGCACCCCGGGACAGGGTGCCAATGAGCAGTTCTTC. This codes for CASTPGQGANEQFF.

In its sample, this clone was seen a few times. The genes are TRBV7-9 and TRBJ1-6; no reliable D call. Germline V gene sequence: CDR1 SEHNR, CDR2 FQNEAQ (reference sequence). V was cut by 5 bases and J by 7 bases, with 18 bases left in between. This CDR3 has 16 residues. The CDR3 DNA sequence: TGTGCCAGCAGCCCAGATCCTCCAGGATCAAATTCACCCCTCCACTTT. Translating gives CASSPDPPGSNSPLHF.

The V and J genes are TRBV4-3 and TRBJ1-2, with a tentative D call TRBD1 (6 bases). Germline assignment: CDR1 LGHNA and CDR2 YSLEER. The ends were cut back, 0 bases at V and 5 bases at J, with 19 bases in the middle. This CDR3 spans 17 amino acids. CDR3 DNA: TGCGCCAGCAGCCAAGATTTGGGCCGGGGGGCTGGGTATGGCTACACCTTC. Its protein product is CASSQDLGRGAGYGYTF.